This entry lists 21 T cell receptor beta chains sequenced from one sample in a study of T-cell memory formation after mild COVID-19. TCRdb fed the 5' RACE reads into MiXCR, producing one record per CDR3 protein. Seen here are tens of thousands of distinct CDR3 sequences, approximately 8.3% observed once, and the top ten hold 29%. The specimen was PBMCs or a T cell subset sorted from them (not recorded which). The receptors originated from a man between 18 and 29 years old who had mild COVID-19 (a few samples of this study predate the infection). Cell type and time point are not known.

Ten or more counts support this clonotype. This rearrangement joins TRBV30 to TRBJ2-3; the match to TRBD2 covers 7 bases. The trim removed 4 bases at V and 2 bases at J, leaving 6 bases unmatched. CDR1 is GTSNPN and CDR2 is SVGIG in the germline V gene (reference sequence). This CDR3 contains 14 residues. The CDR3 is CAWTPGLSTDTQYF. The CDR3 nucleotides read TGTGCCTGGACTCCGGGACTATCCACAGATACGCAGTATTTT.

J is TRBJ1-4 and V is TRBV7-2; the match to TRBD1 covers 8 bases. The CDR3 has 14 residues. V shed 5 bases and J 7 bases; nucleotides not matched to a gene: 6. Germline CDR1 is SGHTA and CDR2 is FQGNSA. The CDR3 loop reads CASSQDRVGEKLFF. CDR3 DNA sequence: TGTGCCAGCAGCCAGGACAGGGTGGGTGAAAAACTGTTTTTT.

This clonotype was observed at least ten times. V usage is TRBV14 and J usage is TRBJ2-7; TRBD2 matches at 9 bases. Germline V gene lookup returns CDR1 SGHDN and CDR2 FVKESK. Trimming at V came to 0 bases and at J to 3 bases, leaving 6 bases not matched to a gene. The CDR3 runs to 16 residues. CDR3 region: CASSQEKRGERYEQYV. CDR3 nucleotides: TGTGCCAGCAGCCAAGAGAAGCGGGGGGAACGCTACGAGCAGTACGTC.

This clonotype was recorded at least ten times. The chain has TRBV23-1 and TRBJ2-2; tentative D call: TRBD1 (6 bases). TRBV23-1 qualifies as an ORF whose function is uncertain. This CDR3 spans 16 amino acids. Trimming shortened V by 0 bases and J by 5 bases, and 13 bases separated the two germline ends. This chain's CDR3 is CASSQSWDTGTGELFF. The CDR3 DNA is TGCGCCAGCAGTCAATCATGGGACACCGGTACCGGGGAGCTGTTTTTT.

In this sample, this clonotype turned up many times. The J gene is TRBJ2-2, the V gene TRBV7-2; TRBD1 matches at 9 bases. The CDR3 contains 15 residues. The junction had 4 bases not matched to a gene; V was cut back by 3 bases and J by 5 bases. Germline values: CDR1 SGHTA, CDR2 FQGNSA. The CDR3 DNA reads as TGTGCCAGCAGCTTCGGGACAGGGACTACCGGGGAGCTGTTTTTT. Amino acid sequence: CASSFGTGTTGELFF.

This clonotype was counted many times. The CDR3 sequence is CASSIAGTLTDTQYF. The CDR3 DNA is TGTGCCAGCAGCATAGCGGGGACTCTCACCGATACGCAGTATTTT. V usage is TRBV12-3 or TRBV12-4 and J usage is TRBJ2-3, with 8 bases fitting TRBD2. Unmatched junction bases numbered 11, after V lost 6 bases and J lost 6 bases. The CDR3 totals 15 residues.

V is TRBV3-1 and J is TRBJ1-6; D unclear. Trimming removed 0 bases from V and 4 bases from J, with 10 bases in between. This CDR3 is 16 amino acids long. Germline loops: CDR1 LGHDT, CDR2 YNNKEL (reference sequence). The CDR3 sequence: CASSQDLAGYNSPLHF. CDR3 coding DNA: TGTGCCAGCAGCCAAGATCTGGCTGGGTATAATTCACCCCTCCACTTT.

This clonotype has at least ten counts. The chain couples TRBV20-1 to TRBJ2-4; D not resolved. The CDR3 has 13 amino acids. Germline V gene sequence: CDR1 DFQATT, CDR2 SNEGSKA (reference sequence). The CDR3 region is CSGSLPVENIQYF. CDR3 nucleotides: TGCAGCGGAAGCCTCCCCGTTGAAAACATTCAGTACTTC.

V and J are TRBV18 and TRBJ2-7; TRBD1 agrees at 8 bases. Trimming took 3 bases from V and 6 from J; bases not matched to a gene: 7. The CDR3 consists of 14 residues. The germline gives CDR1 KGHSH, CDR2 LQKENI. The CDR3 reads CASSPQDRVIEQYF. CDR3 nucleotide sequence: TGTGCCAGCTCACCCCAGGACAGGGTCATCGAGCAGTACTTC.

This clonotype was picked up many times. V usage is TRBV7-3 and J usage is TRBJ2-3; 7 nucleotides align to TRBD2. Germline V gene lookup returns CDR1 SGHTA and CDR2 FQGTGA. The CDR3 length is 13 residues. Unmatched junction bases numbered 0, after V lost 2 bases and J lost 4 bases. The CDR3 bases are TGTGCCAGCAGCTTACGGGAGGCAGATACGCAGTATTTT. Encoded protein: CASSLREADTQYF.

This chain links TRBV4-3 with TRBJ1-2; 11 nucleotides line up with TRBD1. The CDR3 loop spans 15 amino acids. CDR1 and CDR2 from the germline V gene are LGHNA and YSLEER. The V segment lost 1 base and the J segment 8 bases; nucleotides outside the gene matches: 6. The CDR3 here is CASSQGTGTGGGYTF. The CDR3 DNA follows: TGCGCCAGCAGCCAAGGCACTGGGACAGGGGGGGGCTACACCTTC.

The sample holds many counts of this clonotype. V gene TRBV7-2 combines with J gene TRBJ2-1; 10 nucleotides agree with TRBD2. V shed 5 bases and J 6 bases; nucleotides not matched to a gene: 7. The CDR3 is made up of 15 amino acids. Germline V gives CDR1 SGHTA, CDR2 FQGNSA. The CDR3 DNA reads TGTGCCAGCAGCGCAGGGCTAGCGGGAGCCAATGAGCAGTTCTTC. It translates to CASSAGLAGANEQFF.

The chain uses TRBV6-2 or TRBV6-3 and TRBJ2-7; D not resolved. The CDR3 has 13 residues. CDR1 MNHEY and CDR2 SVGEGT come from the germline V gene. The V and J ends lost 3 bases and 6 bases respectively, with 12 bases between them. The CDR3: CASSYAAAGEQYV. CDR3 nucleotide sequence: TGTGCCAGCAGTTATGCAGCCGCCGGCGAGCAGTACGTC.

This clonotype was seen at least ten times. V usage is TRBV6-2 or TRBV6-3 and J usage is TRBJ1-5, with D hard to call. Germline assignment: CDR1 MNHEY and CDR2 SVGEGT. V was shortened by 3 bases and J by 7 bases, with 7 bases between the two germline ends. The CDR3 sequence is 12 residues long. The CDR3, as DNA: TGTGCCAGCAGTTATACGGCCCAGCCCCAGCATTTT. It yields the protein CASSYTAQPQHF.

The sample holds a few counts of this clonotype. The chain joins TRBV6-2 or TRBV6-3 to TRBJ2-5; TRBD1 or TRBD2 may be the D gene (6 bases each). Germline CDR1 reads MNHEY; CDR2 reads SVGEGT. The CDR3 is 13 residues long. The V end was cut by 6 bases, the J end by 5 bases, with 13 bases between. The CDR3 spells CASSPRGVETQYF. The CDR3 region has the DNA TGTGCCAGCAGCCCGAGGGGGGTGGAGACCCAGTACTTC.

This clonotype has just a few counts. J is TRBJ2-2 and V is TRBV7-2; TRBD2 aligns across 10 bases. The CDR3 totals 18 residues. Looked up from germline, CDR1 is SGHTA and CDR2 is FQGNSA. Trimming cost V 5 bases and J 0 bases; bases outside gene matches: 9. The CDR3 loop reads CASSPRASGGANTGELFF. The CDR3 DNA reads TGTGCCAGCAGCCCCAGGGCCAGCGGGGGGGCGAACACCGGGGAGCTGTTTTTT.

In this sample, this clonotype turned up many times. The chain is built from TRBV2 and TRBJ1-2; a possible D gene is TRBD1 (6 bases). CDR3 size: 15 residues. Per germline, CDR1 SNHLY and CDR2 FYNNEI. Trimming cost V 4 bases and J 4 bases, with 16 bases left between them. CDR3 DNA sequence: TGTGCCAGCAGTGCCCAGGGGAGTAGGGGCTATGGCTACACCTTC. Protein: CASSAQGSRGYGYTF.

This clonotype was detected ten times or more. The chain links TRBV7-2 to TRBJ1-5; D may be TRBD1 (6 bases). This CDR3 is built from 13 residues. CDR1 is SGHTA, CDR2 FQGNSA, per germline. CDR3 residues: CAGGQGINQPQHF. The CDR3, as DNA: TGTGCTGGGGGCCAGGGGATCAATCAGCCCCAGCATTTT. The full variable domain, completed using reference TRBV7-2 and TRBJ1-5, is GAGVSQSPSNKVTEKGKDVELRCDPISGHTALYWYRQSLGQGLEFLIYFQGNSAPDKSGLPSDRFSAERTGGSVSTLTIQRTQQEDSAVYLCAGGQGINQPQHFGDGTRLSIL.

The chain couples TRBV7-3 to TRBJ2-3, with no clear D. Germline V gene lookup returns CDR1 SGHTA and CDR2 FQGTGA. Between the trimmed V and J ends, which lost 5 bases and 6 bases, there was a span of 15 bases. The CDR3 consists of 14 residues. This CDR3 is CASSTSGSDDTQYF. The CDR3 nucleotides read TGTGCCAGCAGCACCTCAGGATCTGATGATACGCAGTATTTT. The full variable domain, with the rest looked up from reference TRBV7-3 and TRBJ2-3, is GAGVSQTPSNKVTEKGKYVELRCDPISGHTALYWYRQSLGQGPEFLIYFQGTGAADDSGLPNDRFFAVRPEGSVSTLKIQRTERGDSAVYLCASSTSGSDDTQYFGPGTRLTVL.

At least ten counts were recorded for this clonotype. V gene TRBV27 combines with J gene TRBJ2-5; 7 bases line up with TRBD2. The CDR3 runs to 16 residues. Germline V gene data show CDR1 as MNHEY and CDR2 as SMNVEV (reference sequence). The ends lost 3 bases at V and 5 bases at J; junction bases unmatched: 12. Here the CDR3 reads CASSFFQRGVRETQYF. Here the CDR3 DNA reads TGTGCCAGCAGTTTTTTCCAGCGGGGTGTTAGGGAGACCCAGTACTTC.

This clonotype has at least ten counts. CDR3 sequence: CASSKPRQLEETQYF. The DNA for the CDR3 is TGTGCCAGCAGCAAACCCCGACAGCTTGAGGAGACCCAGTACTTC. The genes are TRBV21-1 and TRBJ2-5; whether TRBD1, the table's D call, matches the DNA was not checked. TRBV21-1 is shown as a pseudogene. This CDR3 comprises 15 residues.